The entry below describes one T cell receptor delta chain. This DNA's translation differs at residue 14 from TCRdb's protein, which comes from a much larger clone; a read error is likely, and the protein shown is translated from the DNA. The data stem from a study of gamma-delta chains in newborns, infants, children. As for the study in general: Microbial exposure reportedly drives polyclonal innate γδ T cell expansion after birth.

TCRdb re-processed the reads using CATT. The data hold 4,900 or so delta-chain clones, with approximately 3.5% observed a single time. The CDR3 consists of 18 residues. Germline V lookup: CDR1 NSMFDY, CDR2 ISSIKDK. The clonotype was recovered from a child who was a newborn, infant or young child, either healthy, febrile or measles-vaccinated (not recorded which). V gene TRAV29/DV5 combines with J gene TRDJ1; 8 bases line up with TRDD3. Specimen: blood. CDR3 sequence: CAASGGLGDSLYTYKLIF. CDR3 in DNA: TGTGCAGCAAGCGGGGGTCTGGGGGACTCCTTGTACACCTATAAACTCATCTTT. The whole variable domain, remainder taken from reference TRAV29/DV5 and TRDJ1, is DQQVKQNSPSLSVQEGRISILNCDYTNSMFDYFLWYKKYPAEGPTFLISISSIKDKNEDGRFTVFLNKSAKHLSLHIVPSQPGDSAVYFCAASGGLGDSLYTYKLIFGKGTRVTVEP.